This T cell receptor beta chain is from a study of blood T cell repertoires in COVID-19 (TCRdb year 2020). Notes on the research overall: Samples from collaborators originated in the United States, Italy and Spain and spanned both the acute and convalescent phases of COVID-19. The material from the prospective study consisted of cDNA or gDNA derived from T cells, B-cell-depleted T cells, or PBMCs. Deeply sampled blood TCRbeta repertoires from subjects exposed to, actively infected with, or recovered from COVID-19 were included in the dataset. A freely available public database, intended as a resource for researchers studying the immune response to SARS-CoV-2, is where the repertoires were released. The samples were drawn from two sources: the first 160 participants of the ongoing ImmuneRACE study, and 1,000 to 1,500 subjects contributed by 6 global collaborators. Nearly every sample came with metadata listing a de-identified subject ID, COVID-19 status, age in years and sex. Where available, HLA class I and class II types were taken from metadata supplied by the sample provider and were not determined by assay-based typing.

Participants in the prospective study were enrolled through a virtual design, were aged about 18 to 89 years, and lived in roughly 24 United States geographic areas. In the prospective study, cohorts were assigned on the basis of participant-reported clinical history obtained from a screening survey and a study questionnaire. For ImmuneRACE Cohort 3, a participant was defined as recovered based on two consecutive negative NP/OP PCR tests, clearance by a healthcare professional, or resolution of symptoms. In the prospective study, mobile phlebotomists collected whole blood, serum and a nasopharyngeal or oropharyngeal swab from each participant. Additional blood draws and questionnaires over an approximately 2-month period could optionally be provided by prospective study participants. Prospective study blood samples were shipped either frozen or at room temperature before DNA extraction. Results and caveats for the whole study, not just this receptor: The quantity of clinical and demographic metadata differed by source and by participant and was supplied without curation.

This clone has a single count. What antigen it recognizes has not been identified. Per-base quality was not reported, and no clone a single base away is much larger than it. The junction carries 12 bases between V and J, which are trimmed by 5 bases and 6 bases respectively. Looking up the germline V gene (reference sequence) yields CDR1 LNHDA and CDR2 SQIVND. The CDR3 sequence holds 13 residues, the cysteine and phenylalanine included. The sequence is cut down to CDR3 DNA, 39 bases in frame from base 1. TCRbeta CDR3 regions were amplified from genomic DNA using the immunoSEQ Assay, a bias-controlled multiplex PCR. In the authors' own workflow: The number of nucleated cells in each sample was estimated from the amplification of reference gene primers within the assay. Sequence reads were collapsed and filtered to measure the absolute abundance of every unique TCRbeta CDR3 rearrangement. For each sample, productive Simpson clonality was calculated as the square root of Simpson's diversity index over productive rearrangements. TCRdb provides this immuneACCESS table in a form limited to in-frame rearrangements. Some clones are lacking; in checked studies, under half of them reflect an unresolved V gene, and why the rest are absent is not known. That table gives V, J and clone size, and the DNA gave D and trimming. This sample holds hundreds of thousands of clones; roughly 89% were observed only once. The ten top clones hold 5.5% to 7% of the sample.

The TCR comes from a middle-aged woman who had recovered from COVID-19. The rearrangement combines TRBV19 with TRBJ2-3, with a tentative D gene TRBD2 over 6 matching bases. The material sequenced was PBMCs or T cells enriched from blood (not recorded which). The sequenced DNA is TGTGCCAGTAGTCCCCCGGGGGTGGATACGCAGTATTTT. Its translation reads: CASSPPGVDTQYF.